Below are 13 T cell receptor beta chains sequenced from a single sample in a study of T cells after yellow fever vaccination (dated by TCRdb to about 2019). The library was obtained by 5' RACE. The sample was run on an Illumina HiSeq 2500. TCRdb reanalyzed the raw reads on its own, using fastp at Q25 for trimming and MiXCR for clone calling, and kept in-frame beta chains. One record per CDR3 amino acid sequence lists the most common genes and DNA. For this sample there are some 350,000 distinct CDR3 sequences; 11% appear just once. The ten most abundant clones make up about 17% of the sample. Taken with the paper, the label for treatment or condition translates to: live attenuated yellow fever vaccine strain. The sample consisted of PBMCs, taken on the day of the first yellow fever vaccination. Every receptor here comes from a man aged 18 to 35 who received the YFV17D yellow fever vaccine.

In its sample, this clonotype was seen a few times. J is TRBJ1-1 and V is TRBV6-2 or TRBV6-3; TRBD1 might be the D (5 bases). The CDR3 has 14 amino acids. The V and J ends lost 6 bases and 6 bases respectively, with 17 bases between them. The V gene's germline CDR1 is MNHEY and CDR2 SVGEGT. DNA for the CDR3: TGTGCCAGCAGAGGGGACTCCTTATCGTCTGAAGCTTTCTTT. Translation gives CASRGDSLSSEAFF.

The V gene is TRBV2, the J gene TRBJ1-6; D is unresolved. CDR1 and CDR2 from the germline V gene are SNHLY and FYNNEI. The CDR3 length is 16 residues. The V end lost 4 bases, the J end lost 5 bases, and 15 bases lay between the germline ends. The CDR3 nucleotides are TGTGCCAGCAGTGGCCAGGCGGTCGACCATAATTCACCCCTCCACTTT. It yields the protein CASSGQAVDHNSPLHF.

V and J are TRBV29-1 and TRBJ2-7; D is tentatively TRBD1 or TRBD2 (5 bases each). This CDR3 has 16 residues. Trimming left V 3 bases short and J 2 bases short, with 20 bases between. Germline CDR1 is SQVTM and CDR2 is ANQGSEA. For the CDR3, the DNA is TGCAGCGTTGACGGGACGACCGGGACGGGCGCCTACGAGCAGTACTTC. This encodes CSVDGTTGTGAYEQYF.

This clonotype has just a few counts. DNA for the CDR3: TGCGCCAGCGCCCTGGGGCTAGCGGAAGAGACCCAGTACTTC. Protein sequence: CASALGLAEETQYF. The chain links TRBV5-1 to TRBJ2-5; TRBD2 agrees at 7 bases. This CDR3 has 14 residues. CDR1 and CDR2 from the germline V gene are SGHRS and YFSETQ. Trimming removed 7 bases from V and 3 bases from J; junction bases left unmatched: 9.

The chain links TRBV5-5 to TRBJ2-3; 8 bases are shared with TRBD2. The length of the CDR3 is 16 residues. V was clipped by 4 bases and J by 5 bases; unmatched bases: 12. From germline, CDR1 is SGHKS and CDR2 YYEKEE (reference sequence). CDR3 loop: CASSRLGVAGLDTQYF. CDR3 nucleotide sequence: TGTGCCAGCAGCCGTTTAGGGGTAGCGGGGTTAGATACGCAGTATTTT.

The V gene is TRBV10-3, the J gene TRBJ2-5; perhaps TRBD1 as D (5 bases). The V gene lost 0 bases and the J gene lost 4 bases, with 12 bases spanning the gap. Germline values: CDR1 ENHRY, CDR2 SYGVKD. The CDR3 has 15 residues. CDR3 residues: CAISESGRAVETQYF. DNA of the CDR3: TGTGCCATCAGTGAGTCGGGCAGGGCAGTAGAGACCCAGTACTTC.

The chain is built from TRBV20-1 and TRBJ2-1; D may be TRBD1 or TRBD2 (7 bases each). The CDR3 totals 13 residues. CDR1 DFQATT and CDR2 SNEGSKA come from the germline V gene (reference sequence). V lost 8 bases, J lost 4 bases, and 15 bases lay in between. The CDR3 here is CSFFRGGYNEQFF. The CDR3 nucleotides read TGCAGTTTCTTCAGGGGGGGATACAATGAGCAGTTCTTC.

This clonotype was counted only a few times. The chain uses TRBV29-1 and TRBJ2-1; the D gene is possibly TRBD2 (5 bases). V was pared by 6 bases and J by 10 bases, with 22 bases between. The CDR3 is 14 amino acids. Germline values: CDR1 SQVTM, CDR2 ANQGSEA. CDR3 DNA: TGCAGCGTCGCAGCCCCGGGGTCCCGGTGGGAGCAGTTCTTC. As protein: CSVAAPGSRWEQFF.

This chain connects TRBV7-6 to TRBJ1-1; 9 bases fit TRBD1. Germline V CDR1 and CDR2: SGHVS, FNYEAQ. The ends lost 5 bases at V and 5 bases at J; junction bases unmatched: 6. The CDR3 length is 14 residues. The CDR3 sequence is CASSGGQGSTEAFF. CDR3 nucleotide sequence: TGTGCCAGCAGCGGGGGACAGGGATCGACTGAAGCTTTCTTT.

V and J are TRBV2 and TRBJ2-2; tentatively, D is TRBD2 (6 bases). Trimming took off 7 bases at V and 6 bases at J, with 18 bases between the two ends. The length of the CDR3 is 15 residues. Germline V lookup: CDR1 SNHLY, CDR2 FYNNEI. The CDR3 is CASTAQGGVAGELFF. The CDR3 coding sequence is TGTGCCAGCACCGCGCAGGGCGGGGTGGCCGGGGAGCTGTTTTTT.

This clonotype was counted at least ten times. The J gene is TRBJ2-3, the V gene TRBV12-3 or TRBV12-4, with TRBD2 identical over 9 bases. The CDR3 sequence is 16 residues long. V lost 3 bases and J lost 4; bases outside the gene matches: 8. CDR3 in amino acids: CASSFWAGGEPDTQYF. For the CDR3, the DNA is TGTGCCAGCAGTTTTTGGGCGGGGGGGGAACCAGATACGCAGTATTTT.

The V call is TRBV20-1, the J call TRBJ2-5, with TRBD2 matching over 12 bases. With V trimmed by 4 bases and J by 5 bases, 8 bases remained unmatched. CDR1 and CDR2 from the germline V gene are DFQATT and SNEGSKA (reference sequence). The CDR3 has 15 amino acids. The CDR3 region has the DNA TGCAGTGCTAAGACTAGCGGGGGCCCCAGGGAGACCCAGTACTTC. Translating gives CSAKTSGGPRETQYF.

This rearrangement joins TRBV4-2 to TRBJ2-1; TRBD2 matches 10 bases. V was pared by 0 bases and J by 3 bases, with 8 bases of the junction left unmatched. The CDR3 length is 18 residues. In germline, CDR1 is LGHNA, CDR2 YNFKEQ. Here the CDR3 DNA reads TGTGCCAGCAGCCAAGAAATGCGAGCGGGGGGGCGCTACAATGAGCAGTTCTTC. It specifies CASSQEMRAGGRYNEQFF.